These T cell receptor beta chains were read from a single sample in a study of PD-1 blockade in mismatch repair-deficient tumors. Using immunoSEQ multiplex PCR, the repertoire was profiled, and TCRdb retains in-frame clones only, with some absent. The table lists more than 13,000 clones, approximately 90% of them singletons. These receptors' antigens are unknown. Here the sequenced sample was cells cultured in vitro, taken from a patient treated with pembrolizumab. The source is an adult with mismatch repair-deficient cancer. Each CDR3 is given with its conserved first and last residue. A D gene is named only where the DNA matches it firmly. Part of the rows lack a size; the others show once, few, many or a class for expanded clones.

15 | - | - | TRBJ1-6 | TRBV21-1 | CASRKHGAARSPLHF
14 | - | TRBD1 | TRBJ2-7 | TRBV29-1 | CSVGDSSQSYEQYF
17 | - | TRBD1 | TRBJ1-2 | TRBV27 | CASSLSRGLTGPYGYTF
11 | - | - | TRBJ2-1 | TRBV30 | CAWIQGVEQFF
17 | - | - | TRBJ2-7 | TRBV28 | CASRPLTGSGLGYEQYF
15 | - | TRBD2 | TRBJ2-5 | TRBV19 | CASKGLGLGYETQYF
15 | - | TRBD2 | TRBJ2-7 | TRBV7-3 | CASSLSAGGNYEQYF
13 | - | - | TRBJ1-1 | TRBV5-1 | CASSLTVNTEAFF
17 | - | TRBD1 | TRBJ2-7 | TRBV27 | CASSPRGQGARFYEQYF
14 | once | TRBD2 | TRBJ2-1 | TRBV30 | CAASGRASYNEQFF
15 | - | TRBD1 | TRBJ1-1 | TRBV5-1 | CASSTYQTGSGEAFF